The 22 T cell receptor beta chains below all came from one sample that was sequenced in a study of blood T cells in healthy people across ages (dated by TCRdb to between 2014 and 2016). Receptors were amplified or captured by 5' RACE. Sequencing relied on an Illumina HiSeq 2500. A second roughly 6 to 12 cycle PCR used a sample-barcoded 5' primer and a J-beta primer mix. Clones were called with MiXCR by TCRdb after fastp trimmed the public reads at Q25, and only in-frame beta chains were retained. For every CDR3 protein sequence, its rows merge into one entry that carries the most common genes and DNA. This sample gives hundreds of thousands of distinct CDR3 sequences in total; 20% to 25% of them show up just once. Of the sample, 3.5% to 4% is held by the ten largest clones. Input material: blood. The receptors were gathered from a man between 65 and 79 years old in good health.

This clonotype was counted between two and nine times. The V gene is TRBV2, the J gene TRBJ2-5; the D gene could be TRBD1 or TRBD2 (5 bases each). The germline gives CDR1 SNHLY, CDR2 FYNNEI. The length of the CDR3 is 14 residues. V lost 7 bases and J lost 5, with 17 bases in between. The CDR3 bases are TGTGCCAGCACCCGAGGGGCTAGCACGGAGACCCAGTACTTC. Its translation: CASTRGASTETQYF.

The V call is TRBV6-1, the J call TRBJ2-1; no reliable D call. Trimming left V 0 bases short and J 7 bases short, with 10 bases between. Germline CDR1 is MNHNS and CDR2 is SASEGT. CDR3 size: 14 residues. As DNA, the CDR3 is TGTGCCAGCAGTGAAGCGGGGTTTAAAAATGAGCAGTTCTTC. It translates to CASSEAGFKNEQFF.

This clonotype was found a few times. The CDR3 here is CASSLSGTDGQTQYF. CDR3 DNA: TGTGCCAGCAGTCTAAGTGGGACAGACGGGCAGACCCAGTACTTC. The chain employs TRBV27 and TRBJ2-5; 7 bases are shared with TRBD1. This CDR3 spans 15 amino acids. V lost 5 bases, J lost 6 bases, and 12 bases stayed unmatched. Germline-derived CDR1 and CDR2 are MNHEY and SMNVEV (reference sequence).

This clonotype was seen a handful of times. The chain links TRBV18 to TRBJ2-7; D is ambiguous. Per germline, CDR1 KGHSH and CDR2 LQKENI. The CDR3 contains 18 residues. Trimming took 3 bases from V and 2 from J, leaving 23 bases between them. CDR3 sequence reads: CASSPVVGIRVITYEQYF. In DNA, the CDR3 is TGTGCCAGCTCACCGGTCGTGGGGATCCGCGTTATAACCTACGAGCAGTACTTC.

This rearrangement joins TRBV20-1 to TRBJ2-7, with D perhaps TRBD1 (5 bases). The CDR3 is made up of 15 amino acids. Trimming took off 0 bases at V and 4 bases at J, with 16 bases between the two ends. CDR1 is DFQATT, CDR2 SNEGSKA, per germline (reference sequence). The CDR3 sequence is CSARDLFGRAYEQYF. CDR3 bases: TGCAGTGCTAGAGATCTATTCGGCAGGGCGTACGAGCAGTACTTC.

This clonotype was counted between two and nine times. The rearrangement uses TRBV20-1 and TRBJ2-2; perhaps TRBD2 as D (6 bases). The CDR3 contains 16 residues. Germline V gene sequence: CDR1 DFQATT, CDR2 SNEGSKA (reference sequence). With 0 bases removed from V and 6 bases from J, the gap between germline ends came to 17 bases. For the CDR3, the DNA is TGCAGTGCTAGAGATGACGTGGCGGGAAGGTCCGGGGAGCTGTTTTTT. Translated, it gives CSARDDVAGRSGELFF.

J is TRBJ2-5 and V is TRBV11-2, with a possible D match to TRBD2 (7 bases). V was shortened by 5 bases and J by 5 bases, with 18 bases between the two germline ends. This CDR3 region has 15 residues. CDR1 is SGHAT and CDR2 is FQNNGV in the germline V gene. CDR3 sequence: CASSKEAGAGETQYF. DNA for the CDR3: TGTGCCAGCAGCAAAGAGGCGGGGGCTGGGGAGACCCAGTACTTC. The full variable domain, with the rest looked up from reference TRBV11-2 and TRBJ2-5, is EAGVAQSPRYKIIEKRQSVAFWCNPISGHATLYWYQQILGQGPKLLIQFQNNGVVDDSQLPKDRFSAERLKGVDSTLKIQPAKLEDSAVYLCASSKEAGAGETQYFGPGTRLLVL.

The V and J genes are TRBV14 and TRBJ2-7, with D possibly matching TRBD1 (5 bases). In germline, CDR1 is SGHDN, CDR2 FVKESK. V gave up 1 base and J gave up 2 bases, with 15 bases separating them. This CDR3 region has 16 residues. Written as DNA, the CDR3 is TGTGCCAGCAGCCAAGCCCTAGGACGGACAACCTACGAGCAGTACTTC. This sequence encodes CASSQALGRTTYEQYF.

CDR3 sequence reads: CASSLSSGAVGFF. The DNA of the CDR3 is TGTGCCAGCAGCTTAAGCTCCGGGGCGGTAGGGTTCTTC. The chain recombines TRBV7-9 with TRBJ2-1; D is perhaps TRBD1 or TRBD2 (5 bases each). CDR1 SEHNR and CDR2 FQNEAQ come from the germline V gene (reference sequence). V lost 2 bases and J 15 bases, leaving 17 bases between the germline ends. The CDR3 extends over 13 amino acids.

CDR3 sequence reads: CASSYSSGQGLSGYTF. In DNA form, the CDR3 reads TGTGCCAGCAGTTACTCTTCGGGACAGGGCCTCTCTGGCTACACCTTC. The chain has TRBV6-5 and TRBJ1-2; 9 bases map to TRBD1. Looked up from germline, CDR1 is MNHEY and CDR2 is SVGAGI. V trimming: 0 bases; J trimming: 7 bases; junction bases outside the gene matches: 9. This CDR3 contains 16 residues.

The chain is built from TRBV7-2 and TRBJ1-4; no reliable D call. The CDR3 covers 14 residues. With 8 bases removed from V and 5 bases from J, the gap between germline ends came to 15 bases. Germline V gene lookup returns CDR1 SGHTA and CDR2 FQGNSA. CDR3 loop: CASGFGLANEKLFF. The CDR3 coding sequence is TGTGCCAGCGGATTTGGACTGGCAAATGAAAAACTGTTTTTT.

In this sample, this clonotype turned up a few times. The V and J genes are TRBV7-2 and TRBJ2-7, with D uncertain. The germline CDR1 and CDR2 sequences are SGHTA and FQGNSA. CDR3 length: 12 amino acids. Trimming left V 1 base short and J 7 bases short, with 8 bases between. CDR3 region: CASSLEAPEQYF. The CDR3 DNA is TGTGCCAGCAGCTTAGAGGCCCCTGAGCAGTACTTC.

This clonotype turned up a few times. The rearrangement links TRBV29-1 to TRBJ2-5; 11 bases are shared with TRBD2. Matching the DNA end better, TRBJ2-1 makes the J call doubtful. The CDR3 extends over 18 amino acids. Germline V gene sequence: CDR1 SQVTM, CDR2 ANQGSEA. CDR3 bases: TGCAGCGTCGCCGGACAGGGAGGGTGGACTAGCGGGCTCAATGAGCAGTTCTTC. Protein sequence: CSVAGQGGWTSGLNEQFF.

The V and J genes are TRBV29-1 and TRBJ2-3; TRBD2 matches 9 bases. This CDR3 has 15 residues. The germline V gene encodes CDR1 SQVTM and CDR2 ANQGSEA. J was trimmed by 4 bases and V by 8 bases; bases with no gene match: 13. The CDR3 DNA reads TGCAGCATCTGGATAGCTAGCGGGATCTCAGATACGCAGTATTTT. Its protein is CSIWIASGISDTQYF.

In its sample, this clonotype was seen a few times. This chain connects TRBV28 to TRBJ2-2; weak D call: TRBD1 (5 bases). The CDR3 covers 15 residues. Trimming took off 3 bases at V and 4 bases at J, with 12 bases between the two ends. The germline CDR1 and CDR2 sequences are MDHEN and SYDVKM. The DNA of the CDR3 is TGTGCCAGCAGTTTCCCAGGGTTGGGCACCGGGGAGCTGTTTTTT. This gives the protein CASSFPGLGTGELFF.

This chain links TRBV20-1 with TRBJ2-7; tentatively, D is TRBD2 (5 bases). This CDR3 spans 14 amino acids. V was pared by 5 bases and J by 0 bases, with 14 bases between. The germline gives CDR1 DFQATT, CDR2 SNEGSKA (reference sequence). CDR3 region: CSAGGREGSYEQYF. CDR3 DNA sequence: TGCAGTGCTGGAGGAAGGGAAGGCTCCTACGAGCAGTACTTC.

This clonotype was seen a handful of times. The chain has TRBV12-3 or TRBV12-4 and TRBJ1-6; D unclear. Between the trimmed V and J ends, which lost 3 bases and 7 bases, there was a span of 16 bases. The CDR3 runs to 16 residues. The CDR3 coding sequence is TGTGCCAGCAGTTTTAGTTTAACAACTCCGAATTCACCCCTCCACTTT. Protein product: CASSFSLTTPNSPLHF.

This clonotype occurred a few times. This chain links TRBV2 with TRBJ2-3, with D tentatively TRBD1 (6 bases). Germline V gene data show CDR1 as SNHLY and CDR2 as FYNNEI. The CDR3 consists of 14 residues. V lost 6 bases and J 8 bases, leaving 18 bases between the germline ends. This CDR3 is CASSGTPARGTQYF. Written as DNA, the CDR3 is TGTGCCAGCAGCGGGACACCTGCCCGTGGTACGCAGTATTTT.

This clonotype has just a few counts. The gene calls are TRBV4-1 and TRBJ2-7; 9 bases are a match to TRBD2. Looked up from germline, CDR1 is MGHRA and CDR2 is YSYEKL. The CDR3 extends over 16 amino acids. The J segment lost 4 bases and the V segment lost 0 bases, leaving 7 bases of the junction unmatched. CDR3 region: CASSQDPSGKAYEQYF. CDR3 coding DNA: TGCGCCAGCAGCCAAGATCCTAGCGGGAAGGCTTACGAGCAGTACTTC.

This clonotype occurred a few times. The chain recombines TRBV9 with TRBJ1-1; no reliable D call. The CDR3 loop spans 14 amino acids. With 4 bases removed from V and 6 bases from J, the gap between germline ends came to 16 bases. CDR1 and CDR2 (germline): SGDLS, YYNGEE. The chain's CDR3 is CASSPRVGIAEAFF. CDR3 bases: TGTGCCAGCAGCCCTCGGGTGGGGATCGCTGAAGCTTTCTTT.

This clonotype was seen more than once but under ten times. The chain uses TRBV7-2 and TRBJ2-4, with D perhaps matching TRBD2 (5 bases). V was shortened by 3 bases and J by 3 bases, with 9 bases between the two germline ends. The CDR3 is made up of 14 amino acids. The V gene's germline CDR1 is SGHTA and CDR2 FQGNSA. The chain's CDR3 is CASSFDGGKNIQYF. The CDR3 DNA reads as TGTGCCAGCAGCTTTGATGGAGGCAAAAACATTCAGTACTTC.

V usage is TRBV4-1 and J usage is TRBJ2-3; 10 bases agree with TRBD2. The germline V gene has CDR1 MGHRA and CDR2 YSYEKL. The CDR3 spans 16 residues. V lost 0 bases and J lost 5; bases outside the gene matches: 5. CDR3 bases: TGCGCCAGCAGCCAAGATACCGGACTAGCGGTAGATACGCAGTATTTT. Translating it yields CASSQDTGLAVDTQYF.